These 9 T cell receptor beta chains came from one sample sequenced in a study of T cell responses to AZD1222 COVID-19 vaccine. The repertoire was sequenced with immunoSEQ multiplex PCR; TCRdb's copy has only in-frame clones and lacks some. The table records roughly 98,000 clones, just over 90% of them present only once. The sample consisted of peripheral blood, taken on day 0 of AZD1222 vaccination. The receptors derive from an adult in good health.

V is TRBV7-3 and J is TRBJ2-3; D may correspond to TRBD1 or TRBD2 (5 bases each). The CDR3 consists of 13 residues. The V end was cut by 5 bases, the J end by 2 bases, with 8 bases between. Germline V gene data show CDR1 as SGHTA and CDR2 as FQGTGA. CDR3 loop: CASSTGPTDTQYF. CDR3 nucleotide sequence: TGTGCCAGCAGCACGGGACCCACAGATACGCAGTATTTT.

This clone was recorded a few times. The chain recombines TRBV6-5 with TRBJ2-3; 7 nucleotides agree with TRBD2. Germline CDR1 and CDR2: MNHEY and SVGAGI. The CDR3 has 14 amino acids. Trimming cost V 9 bases and J 1 base; bases outside gene matches: 7. The CDR3 DNA reads as TGTGCCAGTGGGGTAGCGGGCCGCACAGATACGCAGTATTTT. Translation: CASGVAGRTDTQYF.

The rearrangement uses TRBV27 and TRBJ1-5; tentative D call: TRBD1 (5 bases). The CDR3 sequence is 15 residues long. Trimming took off 1 base at V and 3 bases at J, with 10 bases between the two ends. Per the germline V gene, CDR1 is MNHEY and CDR2 is SMNVEV (reference sequence). CDR3 in DNA: TGTGCCAGCAGTTTATTGGGGACGCTCAATCAGCCCCAGCATTTT. Translating it yields CASSLLGTLNQPQHF.

The V and J genes are TRBV5-1 and TRBJ2-3; D gene uncertain. The CDR3 runs 16 residues. Trimming removed 7 bases at V and 3 bases at J, with 21 bases between. Per germline, CDR1 SGHRS and CDR2 YFSETQ. CDR3 DNA: TGCGCCAGCCCGCCCGGGCTAGATAAATCAACAGATACGCAGTATTTT. It is translated as CASPPGLDKSTDTQYF.

V usage is TRBV5-1 and J usage is TRBJ2-5; 7 nucleotides agree with TRBD1. Germline CDR1 is SGHRS and CDR2 is YFSETQ. The CDR3 has 15 residues. J gave up 4 bases and V 0 bases, and 6 bases lay outside the gene matches. Here the CDR3 reads CASSLGATGSETQYF. CDR3 DNA: TGCGCCAGCAGCTTGGGGGCGACAGGGTCAGAGACCCAGTACTTC.

The chain links TRBV30 to TRBJ1-6; D possibly corresponds to TRBD1 (6 bases). The CDR3 length is 14 residues. Germline CDR1 and CDR2: GTSNPN and SVGIG (reference sequence). Trimming removed 5 bases at V and 10 bases at J, with 18 bases between. Here the CDR3 DNA reads TGTGCCTGGGAAGGGGGGGAGGTAGGATCACCCCTCCACTTT. As protein: CAWEGGEVGSPLHF.

The genes are TRBV19 and TRBJ2-2; 7 positions match TRBD1. This CDR3 has 16 amino acids. With 6 bases clipped from V and 3 bases from J, the junction kept 10 bases outside the gene matches. Germline CDR1 and CDR2: LNHDA and SQIVND (reference sequence). The CDR3 loop reads CASSIKRTGDTGELFF. DNA of the CDR3: TGTGCCAGTAGCATAAAAAGAACAGGGGACACCGGGGAGCTGTTTTTT. Looking up the rest from reference TRBV19 and TRBJ2-2 gives the full variable domain: DGGITQSPKYLFRKEGQNVTLSCEQNLNHDAMYWYRQDPGQGLRLIYYSQIVNDFQKGDIAEGYSVSREKKESFPLTVTSAQKNPTAFYLCASSIKRTGDTGELFFGEGSRLTVL.

This clone occurred once. The J gene is TRBJ2-3, the V gene TRBV6-4; 16 positions agree with TRBD2. CDR3 length: 16 amino acids. Germline values: CDR1 MRHNA, CDR2 SNTAGT. V was clipped by 6 bases and J by 5 bases; unmatched bases: 5. The chain's CDR3 is CASSPGLAGGQDTQYF. CDR3 DNA sequence: TGTGCCAGCAGCCCGGGACTAGCGGGAGGGCAAGATACGCAGTATTTT.

The chain uses TRBV4-1 and TRBJ2-2; 10 bases are a match to TRBD1. Germline V gene lookup returns CDR1 MGHRA and CDR2 YSYEKL. The ends lost 0 bases at V and 6 bases at J; junction bases unmatched: 1. The CDR3 loop spans 15 amino acids. CDR3 protein: CASSQEGQGSGELFF. The DNA for the CDR3 is TGCGCCAGCAGCCAAGAGGGACAGGGGTCCGGGGAGCTGTTTTTT.